This T cell receptor (beta chain) was sequenced in a study of memory CD4+ T cells and cytomegalovirus serostatus (dated by TCRdb to between 2018 and 2021). Regarding the study in general: A total of some 35 healthy Belgian adults, of whom 9 were CMV seropositive and roughly 25 were CMV seronegative, were included in the cohort. CD4+ memory TCRbeta repertoires of a Belgian cohort with known cytomegalovirus serostatus were sequenced in order to replicate a published TCR-based CMV serostatus classifier.

Points the paper makes about the study in general: Unlike the original study, which covered naive and memory CD4+ and CD8+ populations, the Belgian study sequenced only CD4+CD45RO+ memory cells. Among the 150 to 200 previously reported CMV-associated TCRbeta sequences, 67 showed up in the CD4+ memory repertoires, with each one found in between one and five individuals. The results were interpreted as suggesting that the CMV-associated TCR signature is mostly present in the CD4+ memory repertoire. CMV serostatus prediction reached a median bootstrapped AUC of approximately 0.96 with the original framework and 0.75 to 0.92 with a US-trained random forest. The original-framework classifier achieved a median bootstrapped AUC of approximately 0.96 with a 95% CI of 0.76-1.00 on the Belgian cohort.

Points on this clone: Its target antigen remains unknown. No quality values exist for individual bases; no much larger clone is one base distant.

V lost 0 bases and J lost 8 bases, and the count of bases not matched to a germline gene is 4. The germline V gene (reference sequence) gives CDR1 as GTSNPN and CDR2 as SVGIG. The CDR3, cysteine through phenylalanine, is 15 amino acids long. Only the CDR3 DNA stays, 45 bases, in frame from base 1. The Quick-DNA Microprep Kit was used to extract genomic DNA from the sorted cells. TCRbeta DNA was amplified with the immunoSEQ hsTCRbeta kit following the manufacturer's protocol. TCRbeta libraries were sequenced on an Illumina MiSeq instrument. Regarding the original processing steps: Once out-of-frame sequences had been removed, 2 million to 2.5 million distinct TCRbeta sequences were left, which works out to an average of around 70,000 per individual. Each individual was scored using the number of 150 to 200 previously reported CMV-associated TCRbeta sequences that the individual carried and the total number of productive distinct TCRbeta sequences. A beta-binomial model was reimplemented in Python, and scikit-learn random forests with default parameters were trained on US cohort data. On the Belgian cohort, classifier performance was reported as the median AUC, along with percentile confidence intervals, across 10,000 bootstrap iterations. Entries here come from immuneACCESS through TCRdb and include only in-frame sequences with V and J called. Some clones fail to appear in such tables; in the studies checked, an unresolved V gene covers under half of the shortfall, and the cause of the remainder is unknown. V and J calls and clone size are those listed in that table; D and trimming were worked out from the DNA. This sample holds more than 40,000 clones; less than 80% were observed only once. Approximately 6.5% of the sample rests with the top ten.

Single viable CD3+CD4+CD8-CD45RO+ cells were sorted as memory CD4+ T cells on a FACSAria II. To determine CMV serostatus, a Roche Elecsys assay was used that detects serum IgG against CMV pp150, pp28, p38 and p52. Once the samples were thawed, total CD4+ T cells were enriched through positive selection using CD4 magnetic microbeads. The samples came from a different study that was designed specifically to examine the CD4+ T cell memory repertoire. Peripheral blood mononuclear cells were isolated and cryopreserved according to standard operating procedures, and serum was kept at -80 degrees C. The staining relied on CD3-PerCP (BW264/56), CD4-APC (RPA-T4), CD45RO-PE (UCHT1) and CD8-Pacific Orange (3B5) antibodies, and Sytox blue was used to exclude non-viable cells.

This TCR was recovered from an adult in good health and CMV-seronegative. What was sequenced was memory CD4+ T cells from blood. The chain was built from TRBV30 and TRBJ1-6; 10 central bases correspond to TRBD1. The sequenced DNA is TGTGCCTGGAGTGTACAAGGGACAGGGGATTCACCCCTCCACTTT. It specifies CAWSVQGTGDSPLHF. Full variable domain (CDR3 extended with the reference TRBV30 and TRBJ1-6 proteins): SQTIHQWPATLVQPVGSPLSLECTVEGTSNPNLYWYRQAAGRGLQLLFYSVGIGQISSEVPQNLSASRPQDRQFILSSKKLLLSDSGFYLCAWSVQGTGDSPLHFGNGTRLTVT.